This TCR beta chain originates from a study of CD8 T cells in ankylosing spondylitis (dated by TCRdb to the late 2010s). In the study overall: T cell receptor beta repertoires were profiled in healthy donors and ankylosing spondylitis patients so that disease-linked TCR variants could be found. The full study cohort was made up of approximately 24 ankylosing spondylitis patients and 108 healthy donors. Peripheral blood samples were taken, and synovial fluid was additionally collected from ankylosing spondylitis patients.

TCRdb lists the instrument as Illumina HiSeq 2500. Quantitative 5'-RACE with molecular barcodes was used to prepare TCR beta libraries. Turning to the authors' computational methods: Disease-linked TCR variants were identified with a new computational method built on a probabilistic model of VDJ rearrangement. Clones were called with MiXCR by TCRdb after fastp trimmed the public reads at Q25, and only in-frame beta chains were retained. Rows are unified per CDR3 protein, each entry keeping the most common DNA and genes. None of the V and J calls come from the authors' own analysis; TCRdb made them. The sample table records 300,000 to 350,000 distinct CDR3 sequences; 11% of these occur just once. Clones ranked in the top ten supply 9.1% of the sample. The CDR3 goes from the cysteine to the phenylalanine over 17 residues. Left in the record is the CDR3 DNA by itself, 51 bases read in frame from the first base. Here V drops 0 bases and J drops 4 bases, and the junction holds 8 bases not matched to any gene. Sequences SGHRS (CDR1) and YFSETQ (CDR2) are obtained from the germline V gene.

This clonotype was observed a few times. The antigen it recognizes is unknown. The sample holds no much larger clone one base away, and base qualities are not on file. Points the paper makes about the study in general: A TCR beta motif of several highly homologous amino acid variants appeared characteristic of blood from ankylosing spondylitis patients. The disease-linked clones were reported to be significantly enriched in matched synovial fluid samples from ankylosing spondylitis patients. The disease-linked clones showed a CD8+ phenotype and occurred at relatively low frequencies in peripheral blood. Some motif variants were previously reported in synovial fluid and blood of reactive arthritis patients, suggesting common disease-initiation mechanisms.

Sequenced sample: blood, either unsorted or a sorted T cell fraction (not recorded which). This chain is built from TRBV5-1 and TRBJ2-2, with 8 bases aligning to TRBD2. The sequence came from a female donor with ankylosing spondylitis or in good health (not recorded which). The nucleotide sequence is given as TGCGCCAGCAGCTTGGGGGCCGGGACTAGGCTCACCGGGGAGCTGTTTTTT. It specifies CASSLGAGTRLTGELFF. Extended through the reference TRBV5-1 and TRBJ2-2 proteins, this CDR3 yields the full variable domain: KAGVTQTPRYLIKTRGQQVTLSCSPISGHRSVSWYQQTPGQGLQFLFEYFSETQRNKGNFPGRFSGRQFSNSRSEMNVSTLELGDSALYLCASSLGAGTRLTGELFFGEGSRLTVL.